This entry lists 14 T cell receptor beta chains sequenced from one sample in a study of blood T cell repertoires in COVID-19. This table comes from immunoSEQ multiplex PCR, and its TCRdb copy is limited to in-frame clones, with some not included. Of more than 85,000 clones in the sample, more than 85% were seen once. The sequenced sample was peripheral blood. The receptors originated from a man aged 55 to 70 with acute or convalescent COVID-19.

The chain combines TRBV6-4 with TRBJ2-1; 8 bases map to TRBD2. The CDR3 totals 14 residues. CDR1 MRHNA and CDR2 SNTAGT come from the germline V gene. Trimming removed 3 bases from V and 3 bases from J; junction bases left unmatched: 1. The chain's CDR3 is CASSEREGYNEQFF. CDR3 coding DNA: TGTGCCAGCAGTGAACGGGAGGGCTACAATGAGCAGTTCTTC.

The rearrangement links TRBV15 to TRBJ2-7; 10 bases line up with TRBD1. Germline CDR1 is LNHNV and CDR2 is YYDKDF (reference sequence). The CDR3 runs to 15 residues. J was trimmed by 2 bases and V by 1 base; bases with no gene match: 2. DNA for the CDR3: TGTGCCACCAGCAGAGTTGGGACAGGGGCCTACGAGCAGTACTTC. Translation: CATSRVGTGAYEQYF.

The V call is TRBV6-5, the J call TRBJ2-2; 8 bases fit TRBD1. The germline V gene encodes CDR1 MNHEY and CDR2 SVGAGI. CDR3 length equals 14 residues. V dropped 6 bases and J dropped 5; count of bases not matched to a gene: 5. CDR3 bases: TGTGCCAGCAGACGGACAGGGAGGACCGGGGAGCTGTTTTTT. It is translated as CASRRTGRTGELFF.

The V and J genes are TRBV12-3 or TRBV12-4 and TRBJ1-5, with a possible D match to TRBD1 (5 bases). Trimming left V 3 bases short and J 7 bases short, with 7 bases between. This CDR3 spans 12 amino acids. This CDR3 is CASSFRGQPQHF. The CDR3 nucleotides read TGTGCCAGCAGTTTTAGGGGCCAGCCCCAGCATTTT.

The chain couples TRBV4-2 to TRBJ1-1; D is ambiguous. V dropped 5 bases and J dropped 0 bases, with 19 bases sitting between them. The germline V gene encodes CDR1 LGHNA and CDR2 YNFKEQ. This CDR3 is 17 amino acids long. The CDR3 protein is CASSAHQATVLNTEAFF. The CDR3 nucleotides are TGTGCCAGCAGCGCTCATCAGGCGACGGTCCTGAACACTGAAGCTTTCTTT.

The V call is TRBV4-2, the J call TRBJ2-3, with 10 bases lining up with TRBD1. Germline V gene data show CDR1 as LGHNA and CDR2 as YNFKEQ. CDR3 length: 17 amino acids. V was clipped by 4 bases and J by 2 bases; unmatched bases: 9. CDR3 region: CASSLTGTGANTDTQYF. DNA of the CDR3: TGTGCCAGCAGCCTTACCGGGACAGGGGCCAACACAGATACGCAGTATTTT.

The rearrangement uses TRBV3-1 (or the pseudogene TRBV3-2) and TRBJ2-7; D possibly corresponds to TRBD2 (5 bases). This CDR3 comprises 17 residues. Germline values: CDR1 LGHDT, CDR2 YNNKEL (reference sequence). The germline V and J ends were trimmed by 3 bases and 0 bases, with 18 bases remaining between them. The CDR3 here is CASSQWLALKPSYEQYV. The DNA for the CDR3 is TGTGCCAGCAGCCAGTGGCTAGCTCTTAAACCCTCCTACGAGCAGTACGTC.

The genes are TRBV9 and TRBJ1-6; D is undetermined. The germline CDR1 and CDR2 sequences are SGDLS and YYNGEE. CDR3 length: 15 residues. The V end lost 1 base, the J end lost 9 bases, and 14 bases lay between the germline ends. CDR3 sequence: CASSVYGNRGSPLHF. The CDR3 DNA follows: TGTGCCAGCAGCGTATACGGGAACCGGGGTTCACCCCTCCACTTT.

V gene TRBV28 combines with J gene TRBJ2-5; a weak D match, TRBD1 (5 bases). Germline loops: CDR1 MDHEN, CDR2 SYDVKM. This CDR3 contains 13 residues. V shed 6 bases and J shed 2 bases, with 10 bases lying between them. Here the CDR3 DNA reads TGTGCCAGCAGGCCGACAGAGCAAGAGACCCAGTACTTC. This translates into CASRPTEQETQYF.

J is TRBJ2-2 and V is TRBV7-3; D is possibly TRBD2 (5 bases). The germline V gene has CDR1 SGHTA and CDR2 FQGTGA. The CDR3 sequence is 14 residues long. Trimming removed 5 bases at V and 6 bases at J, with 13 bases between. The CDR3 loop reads CASSSEGGPGELFF. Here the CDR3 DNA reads TGTGCCAGCAGCAGCGAGGGTGGGCCCGGGGAGCTGTTTTTT.

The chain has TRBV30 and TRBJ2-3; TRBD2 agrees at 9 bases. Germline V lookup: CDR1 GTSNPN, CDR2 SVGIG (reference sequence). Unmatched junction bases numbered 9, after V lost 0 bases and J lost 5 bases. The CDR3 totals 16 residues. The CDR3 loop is CAWSVTRLADLDTQYF. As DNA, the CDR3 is TGTGCCTGGAGTGTAACGCGACTAGCGGATCTAGATACGCAGTATTTT.

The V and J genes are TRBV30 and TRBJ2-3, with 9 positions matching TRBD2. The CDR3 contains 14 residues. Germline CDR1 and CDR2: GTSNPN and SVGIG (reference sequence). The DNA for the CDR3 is TGTGCTTTTTCGGCGGGACTAGCAACAGATACGCAGTATTTT. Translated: CAFSAGLATDTQYF.

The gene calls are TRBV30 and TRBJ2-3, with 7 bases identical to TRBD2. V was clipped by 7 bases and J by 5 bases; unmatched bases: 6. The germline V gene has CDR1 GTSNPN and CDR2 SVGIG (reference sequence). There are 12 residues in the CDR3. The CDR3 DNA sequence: TGTGCCTTTAGCGGGCAAGGAGATACGCAGTATTTT. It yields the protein CAFSGQGDTQYF.

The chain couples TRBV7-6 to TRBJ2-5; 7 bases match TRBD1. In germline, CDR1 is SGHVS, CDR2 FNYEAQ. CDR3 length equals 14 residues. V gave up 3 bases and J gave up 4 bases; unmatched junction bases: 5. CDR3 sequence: CASSLSTGAETQYF. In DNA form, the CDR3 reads TGTGCCAGCAGCTTGTCAACAGGGGCAGAGACCCAGTACTTC.